The next 5 T cell receptor beta chains were all read from a single sample in a study of breast tumors, draining lymph nodes, adjacent tissues. MiXCR was run by TCRdb on the multiplex PCR reads, yielding one entry per CDR3 protein. The data contain more than 10,000 distinct CDR3 sequences, 60% to 75% of them singletons. The material sequenced was tumor-adjacent breast tissue. The receptors here all came from a female donor with breast cancer. Some clones in this sample may be carry-over from other donors' samples.

The chain is built from TRBV15 and TRBJ2-1, with D possibly matching TRBD2 (6 bases). Germline assignment: CDR1 LNHNV and CDR2 YYDKDF (reference sequence). The CDR3 runs 15 residues. Trimming took 9 bases from V and 4 from J, leaving 19 bases between them. The CDR3, as DNA: TGTGCCACTTTAAACCGGGACTCGCATTACAATGAGCAGTTCTTC. This translates into CATLNRDSHYNEQFF.

This clonotype was counted a single time. The chain recombines TRBV7-2 with TRBJ2-2; the D is unclear. The CDR3 covers 14 residues. The germline V gene has CDR1 SGHTA and CDR2 FQGNSA. The germline V and J ends were trimmed by 1 base and 1 base, with 4 bases remaining between them. The CDR3 DNA is TGTGCCAGCAGCTTAGTGTGGAACACCGGGGAGCTGTTTTTT. Protein product: CASSLVWNTGELFF.

V usage is TRBV27 and J usage is TRBJ1-2; possible D gene TRBD1, 6 bases. Germline loops: CDR1 MNHEY, CDR2 SMNVEV (reference sequence). CDR3 size: 13 residues. Trimming took off 4 bases at V and 8 bases at J, with 14 bases between the two ends. Written as DNA, the CDR3 is TGTGCCAGCAGTTCCCGGACAGTGGGGGGCTACACCTTC. Protein: CASSSRTVGGYTF.

The rearrangement uses TRBV9 and TRBJ2-5; TRBD1 is a possible D gene (6 bases). The germline V gene has CDR1 SGDLS and CDR2 YYNGEE. CDR3 length equals 15 residues. Deletions cut 5 bases from V and 2 bases from J, with 16 bases between. The CDR3 spells CASRRAGTMQETQYF. The CDR3 coding sequence is TGTGCCAGCAGGCGAGCTGGGACAATGCAAGAGACCCAGTACTTC.

The chain employs TRBV6-6 and TRBJ1-2, with D possibly TRBD1 on 6 matching bases. CDR3 length: 12 amino acids. Deletions cut 6 bases from V and 4 bases from J, with 9 bases between. Germline assignment: CDR1 MNHNY and CDR2 SVGAGI (reference sequence). The CDR3 sequence: CASRDRSYGYTF. The CDR3, as DNA: TGTGCCAGCAGAGACAGGAGCTATGGCTACACCTTC.